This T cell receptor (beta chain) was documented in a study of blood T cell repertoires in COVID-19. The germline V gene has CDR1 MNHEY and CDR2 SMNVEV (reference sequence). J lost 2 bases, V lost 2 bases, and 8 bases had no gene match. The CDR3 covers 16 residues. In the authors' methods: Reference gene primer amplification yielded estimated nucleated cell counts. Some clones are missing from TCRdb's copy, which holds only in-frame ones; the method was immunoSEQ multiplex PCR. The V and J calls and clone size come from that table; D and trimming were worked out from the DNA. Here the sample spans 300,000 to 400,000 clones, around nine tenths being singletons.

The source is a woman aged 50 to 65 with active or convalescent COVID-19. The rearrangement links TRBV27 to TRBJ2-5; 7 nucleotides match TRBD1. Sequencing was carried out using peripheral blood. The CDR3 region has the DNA TGTGCCAGCAGTTTACGGTCGACAGGGTGGCAAGAGACCCAGTACTTC. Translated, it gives CASSLRSTGWQETQYF.